This TCR beta chain stems from a study of spatial heterogeneity in lung cancer (dated by TCRdb to about 2019). General notes on the study: Beta-chain transcripts were consistently detected in greater numbers than alpha-chain transcripts, which likely reflected higher beta-chain transcript abundance. In the raw uncorrected reads, each unique combination of TCR and UMI appeared more than ten times on average. In non-small cell lung cancer, the study quantitatively compared TCR alpha and beta repertoires across several tumor regions, matched nontumor lung, and blood. Nonsynonymous mutation counts, determined by whole-exome sequencing of tumor tissue, were related to features of the TCR repertoire. Both alpha and beta chains were TCR-sequenced in samples taken at surgery, namely 220 tumor regions, more than 62 matched nontumor lung samples and 56 PBMC samples. Results and caveats for the whole study, not just this receptor: Additional single-cell paired TCR alpha and beta sequencing was considered necessary to confirm, at a functional level, the hypothesis that regional TCRs recognize regional mutations. Ubiquitous expanded tumor TCRs showed up in blood more often at tumor resection than at routine follow-up.

In the paper's terms, the time point label means: sample taken at primary tumor resection. TCR sequencing used whole RNA extracted from tumor and nontumor lung tissue, or from cryopreserved PBMC samples, without cell sorting. Donors were approximately 72 patients with early-stage, untreated non-small cell lung cancer from the lung TRACERx cohort. Patients were selected for TCR sequencing only if sufficient RNA was available from at least two tumor regions. The CDR3, cysteine through phenylalanine, is 14 amino acids long. The entry retains the CDR3 DNA only, 42 bases that are in frame from base 1. Reading the germline V gene (reference sequence) gives CDR1 SEHNR and CDR2 FQNEAQ. The junction carries 8 bases between V and J, which are trimmed by 5 bases and 0 bases respectively. The protocol used for the library was 5' RACE. Sequencing instrument: NextSeq 500. In the TCR library protocol, a unique molecular identifier was attached to each TCR cDNA molecule so that PCR and sequencing errors could be corrected. For the original study's pipeline: Decombinator tools were used for TCR identification, UMI-based error correction and CDR3 extraction. Expanded TCRs were defined as those above a frequency of 2 per 1,000, corresponding to the top 1% of the tumor frequency distribution. Renyi diversity was computed with the R vegan package after each repertoire had been subsampled 100 times to 5,000 TCRs. To build CDR3 similarity networks, amino acid triplet string-kernel similarity was used, and CDR3s were connected when their pairwise similarity was above 0.82. TCRdb reanalyzed the raw reads on its own, using fastp at Q25 for trimming and MiXCR for clone calling, and kept in-frame beta chains. Each record represents a unique CDR3 protein, reported with the most common genes and DNA among its rows. Here the V and J calls rest on TCRdb's processing, not on the authors' analysis. The sample contains around 60,000 distinct CDR3 sequences, 8.4% of them found a single time. Of the sample, more than 13% is held by the ten largest clones.

Note on this clonotype: There is no known antigen for this receptor. Nothing much larger sits one base from this clone, and base qualities are not available.

This chain is built from TRBV7-9 and TRBJ1-5; a confident D gene designation cannot be given. The source of this sequence is a female donor with early-stage non-small cell lung cancer. Source: PBMCs, taken at surgery. For the CDR3, the sequence is CASSISGSNQPQHF. The sequenced DNA: TGTGCCAGCAGCATATCAGGTAGCAATCAGCCCCAGCATTTT.